These 9 T cell receptor beta chains came from one sample sequenced in a study of blood T cell repertoires in COVID-19. Assay used: immunoSEQ multiplex PCR; TCRdb lists only in-frame clones, some missing. The repertoire holds approximately 70,000 clones, with roughly nine tenths as singletons. Sequenced material: peripheral blood. These receptors were obtained from a man in his fifties with COVID-19, enrolled during active disease.

The chain combines TRBV6-5 with TRBJ2-5, with D tentatively TRBD2 (5 bases). Germline CDR1 is MNHEY and CDR2 is SVGAGI. The V and J ends lost 8 bases and 4 bases respectively, with 17 bases between them. The CDR3 is 14 amino acids. This CDR3 reads CASDGQARGETQYF. CDR3 nucleotides: TGTGCCAGCGACGGCCAGGCTCGGGGAGAGACCCAGTACTTC.

V is TRBV30 and J is TRBJ2-3; D unresolved. The CDR3 has 13 amino acids. Germline loops: CDR1 GTSNPN, CDR2 SVGIG (reference sequence). Trimming left V 5 bases short and J 0 bases short, with 9 bases between. The CDR3 DNA reads as TGTGCCTGGTCGTCGCGCAGCACAGATACGCAGTATTTT. This encodes CAWSSRSTDTQYF.

This clone was counted a single time. V is TRBV7-9 and J is TRBJ2-1, with TRBD2 identical over 11 bases. Germline CDR1 SEHNR, CDR2 FQNEAQ (reference sequence). This CDR3 is built from 15 residues. After removal of 9 bases from V and 8 bases from J, the junction contained 12 bases not matched to a gene. The CDR3 here is CASSKRLAGGDEQFF. In DNA form, the CDR3 reads TGTGCCAGTTCTAAACGGCTAGCGGGAGGCGATGAGCAGTTCTTC.

This clone showed up just a few times. The chain joins TRBV2 to TRBJ1-5; 7 nucleotides align to TRBD1. CDR1 is SNHLY and CDR2 is FYNNEI in the germline V gene. The CDR3 length is 15 residues. Trimming took 3 bases from V and 1 from J; bases not matched to a gene: 3. The CDR3 nucleotides read TGTGCCAGCAGTGAGACAGGGACGAGCAATCAGCCCCAGCATTTT. As protein: CASSETGTSNQPQHF.

This chain links TRBV18 with TRBJ2-4, with 7 bases aligning to TRBD1. Trimming at V came to 1 base and at J to 1 base, leaving 4 bases not matched to a gene. This CDR3 is built from 16 residues. In germline, CDR1 is KGHSH, CDR2 LQKENI. The CDR3, as DNA: TGTGCCAGCTCACCACGCTCCAGGGGGGCCAAAAACATTCAGTACTTC. The encoded protein is CASSPRSRGAKNIQYF.

The V call is TRBV13, the J call TRBJ1-1; tentatively, D is TRBD1 (5 bases). The CDR3 sequence is 12 residues long. Germline V lookup: CDR1 PRHDT, CDR2 FYEKMQ (reference sequence). V lost 5 bases, J lost 5 bases, and 9 bases lay in between. The CDR3 here is CASSSGGTEAFF. For the CDR3, the DNA is TGTGCCAGCAGCAGCGGGGGGACTGAAGCTTTCTTT.

The chain carries TRBV19 and TRBJ1-6; D gene ambiguous. Germline CDR1 reads LNHDA; CDR2 reads SQIVND (reference sequence). V shed 3 bases and J shed 7 bases, with 7 bases lying between them. The CDR3 length is 13 residues. CDR3 bases: TGTGCCAGTAGTATTCGTGAGAATTCACCCCTCCACTTT. It translates to CASSIRENSPLHF.

J is TRBJ2-3 and V is TRBV4-1; D is unclear. This CDR3 is built from 13 residues. Germline CDR1 reads MGHRA; CDR2 reads YSYEKL. The V and J ends lost 0 bases and 3 bases respectively, with 4 bases between them. CDR3 nucleotides: TGCGCCAGCAGCCAAGATCAAACAGATACGCAGTATTTT. It yields the protein CASSQDQTDTQYF.

This sequence joins TRBV10-1 and TRBJ2-2; 7 bases map to TRBD1. The CDR3 contains 20 residues. Unmatched junction bases numbered 24, after V lost 11 bases and J lost 0 bases. The germline V gene encodes CDR1 WNHNN and CDR2 SYGVQD (reference sequence). The CDR3 sequence is CAVLYPQGISACTNTGELFF. CDR3 nucleotide sequence: TGCGCCGTACTATACCCACAGGGGATCAGCGCTTGTACGAACACCGGGGAGCTGTTTTTT.